The 32 T cell receptor beta chains in this list originate from one sample, sequenced in a study of cytomegalovirus exposure and HLA in healthy donors. This table comes from immunoSEQ multiplex PCR, and its TCRdb copy is limited to in-frame clones, with some not included. The sample contains under 150,000 clones, 70% to 90% of which appear only once. Input material: PBMCs. The origin of the receptors is a woman younger than 30 in good health and CMV-seronegative.

The chain combines TRBV11-2 with TRBJ2-7; 9 nucleotides agree with TRBD1. The CDR3 is made up of 15 amino acids. CDR1 SGHAT and CDR2 FQNNGV come from the germline V gene. With V trimmed by 4 bases and J by 5 bases, 9 bases remained unmatched. The CDR3 nucleotides read TGTGCCAGCAGCTCCATCCCCACAGGGGGCAACGAGCAGTACTTC. It encodes CASSSIPTGGNEQYF. Full variable domain (rest looked up from reference TRBV11-2 and TRBJ2-7): EAGVAQSPRYKIIEKRQSVAFWCNPISGHATLYWYQQILGQGPKLLIQFQNNGVVDDSQLPKDRFSAERLKGVDSTLKIQPAKLEDSAVYLCASSSIPTGGNEQYFGPGTRLTVT.

This chain connects TRBV7-8 to TRBJ2-5; perhaps TRBD1 as D (6 bases). CDR1 SGHVS and CDR2 FQNEAQ come from the germline V gene. Trimming stripped 7 bases from V and 2 bases from J, with 17 bases between. The CDR3 spans 15 residues. CDR3 sequence: CASTPRRDIQETQYF. The CDR3 nucleotides are TGTGCCAGCACCCCCCGCCGGGACATACAAGAGACCCAGTACTTC.

This clone has a handful of counts. This rearrangement joins TRBV27 to TRBJ1-3; no firm D call. Germline V CDR1 and CDR2: MNHEY, SMNVEV (reference sequence). Trimming removed 6 bases from V and 4 bases from J, with 10 bases in between. CDR3 length equals 13 residues. The CDR3, as DNA: TGTGCCAGCAGCCGAGCAGCGGGAAACACCATATATTTT. It codes for CASSRAAGNTIYF.

The CDR3 sequence is CASSADYSGNTIYF. The CDR3, as DNA: TGTGCCAGCAGTGCAGACTACTCTGGAAACACCATATATTTT. The rearrangement joins TRBV2 to TRBJ1-3; no definite D call. CDR1 is SNHLY, CDR2 FYNNEI, per germline. The CDR3 loop spans 14 amino acids. Deletions cut 4 bases from V and 0 bases from J, with 7 bases between.

This clone came up once. V is TRBV29-1 and J is TRBJ2-3, with D hard to call. The CDR3 is 12 residues long. V lost 4 bases and J 4 bases, leaving 9 bases between the germline ends. Germline CDR1 and CDR2: SQVTM and ANQGSEA. Here the CDR3 reads CSVVLDSDTQYF. The CDR3 DNA sequence: TGCAGCGTTGTATTAGACTCAGATACGCAGTATTTT.

This clone appeared a single time. The chain joins TRBV5-4 to TRBJ2-7, with 10 bases lining up with TRBD1. V shed 5 bases and J 2 bases; nucleotides not matched to a gene: 7. Germline CDR1 and CDR2: SGHNT and YYREEE (reference sequence). The CDR3 has 15 residues. The CDR3 loop reads CASRQRTGGTYEQYF. The CDR3 DNA reads TGTGCCAGCAGACAACGGACAGGGGGGACCTACGAGCAGTACTTC.

The V and J genes are TRBV7-8 and TRBJ2-3, with D possibly TRBD2 on 6 matching bases. Germline V CDR1 and CDR2: SGHVS, FQNEAQ. With 1 base removed from V and 2 bases from J, the gap between germline ends came to 10 bases. The CDR3 extends over 15 amino acids. CDR3 sequence: CASSLGLATTDTQYF. As DNA, the CDR3 is TGTGCCAGCAGCTTAGGCCTAGCGACCACAGATACGCAGTATTTT.

As regards this clone: The limits of the CDR3 on the DNA are not certain, so only TCRdb's listed CDR3 is given. The chain is built from TRBV21-1 and TRBJ1-5; no check of the table's D call, TRBD1, against the DNA was made. TRBV21-1 has pseudogene status. The CDR3 is 21 amino acids long, termini counted. CDR3 in amino acids: CASSKSWGCGTAVHGNQPQHF.

The chain recombines TRBV27 with TRBJ2-7, with 12 nucleotides matching TRBD2. CDR1 MNHEY and CDR2 SMNVEV come from the germline V gene (reference sequence). J gave up 5 bases and V 0 bases, and 8 bases lay outside the gene matches. This CDR3 is built from 17 residues. In DNA, the CDR3 is TGTGCCAGCAGTTTATCAGGACTAGCGGGACGCCTTAACGAGCAGTACTTC. This sequence encodes CASSLSGLAGRLNEQYF.

The sample holds a few counts of this clone. This rearrangement joins TRBV6-6 to TRBJ1-1; tentatively, D is TRBD1 (6 bases). Per the germline V gene, CDR1 is MNHNY and CDR2 is SVGAGI (reference sequence). This CDR3 is 11 amino acids long. Deletions cut 6 bases from V and 10 bases from J, with 12 bases between. CDR3 in DNA: TGTGCCAGCAGGTCGGACAGCGGAGCTTTCTTT. Amino acids: CASRSDSGAFF.

The J gene is TRBJ2-3, the V gene TRBV6-5; maybe TRBD2 (5 bases). The CDR3 is 14 amino acids. V was cut by 6 bases and J by 3 bases, with 13 bases left in between. Germline V gene data show CDR1 as MNHEY and CDR2 as SVGAGI. CDR3 region: CASRSEGMTDTQYF. For the CDR3, the DNA is TGTGCCAGCAGATCTGAGGGTATGACAGATACGCAGTATTTT.

CDR3 sequence reads: CATSMTIGTGGGYTF. CDR3 DNA sequence: TGTGCCACCAGCATGACTATTGGGACAGGGGGAGGCTACACCTTC. The chain has TRBV15 and TRBJ1-2; 11 positions agree with TRBD1. Losses at the gene ends were 4 bases for V and 8 bases for J; bases not matched to a gene: 9. Per the germline V gene, CDR1 is LNHNV and CDR2 is YYDKDF (reference sequence). This CDR3 comprises 15 residues.

This chain joins TRBV28 and TRBJ2-1; D unclear. There are 15 residues in the CDR3. Trimming removed 6 bases at V and 1 base at J, with 13 bases between. The germline V gene encodes CDR1 MDHEN and CDR2 SYDVKM. Here the CDR3 DNA reads TGTGCCAGCAGCCGTCAAACCCTATCCTACAATGAGCAGTTCTTC. Protein sequence: CASSRQTLSYNEQFF.

This chain connects TRBV7-9 to TRBJ2-5; perhaps TRBD1 as D (5 bases). The V and J ends lost 2 bases and 5 bases respectively, with 12 bases between them. There are 14 residues in the CDR3. Per the germline V gene, CDR1 is SEHNR and CDR2 is FQNEAQ (reference sequence). The DNA of the CDR3 is TGTGCCAGCAGCTTACTAGGGGCTGGGGAGACCCAGTACTTC. Translating it yields CASSLLGAGETQYF.

V usage is TRBV12-1 and J usage is TRBJ1-1; no check of the table's D call, TRBD1, against the DNA was made. TRBV12-1 is termed a pseudogene. The CDR3 contains 13 residues. CDR3 nucleotide sequence: TGTGCCAGCAGCCCCCCACAGAACACTGAAGCTTTCTTT. It specifies CASSPPQNTEAFF.

This clone was observed a single time. This rearrangement joins TRBV12-5 to TRBJ1-1; 8 bases agree with TRBD1. Germline-derived CDR1 and CDR2 are LGHNT and FRNRAP. Trimming removed 6 bases from V and 1 base from J; junction bases left unmatched: 4. The length of the CDR3 is 14 residues. This CDR3 is CASGDDRGNTEAFF. CDR3 bases: TGTGCTAGTGGAGATGACAGGGGGAACACTGAAGCTTTCTTT.

This clone was counted only a few times. The chain has TRBV6-4 and TRBJ2-6, with D possibly TRBD2 on 6 matching bases. The length of the CDR3 is 14 residues. Germline lookup yields CDR1 MRHNA and CDR2 SNTAGT. Deletions cut 4 bases from V and 2 bases from J, with 6 bases between. CDR3 protein: CASSGGTGANVLTF. The CDR3 region has the DNA TGTGCCAGCAGTGGCGGGACTGGGGCCAACGTCCTGACTTTC.

The chain carries TRBV30 and TRBJ2-7; the D is unclear. The germline V gene has CDR1 GTSNPN and CDR2 SVGIG (reference sequence). There are 12 residues in the CDR3. V lost 0 bases and J 4 bases, leaving 7 bases between the germline ends. CDR3 protein: CAWSVERYEQYF. The CDR3 nucleotides are TGTGCCTGGAGTGTAGAACGGTACGAGCAGTACTTC.

V usage is TRBV27 and J usage is TRBJ1-5; D is unclear. V gave up 3 bases and J gave up 5 bases, with 11 bases separating them. The germline V gene encodes CDR1 MNHEY and CDR2 SMNVEV (reference sequence). The CDR3 sequence is 14 residues long. The CDR3 loop reads CASSLFDGDQPQHF. CDR3 DNA: TGTGCCAGCAGTTTGTTTGACGGAGATCAGCCCCAGCATTTT.

V gene TRBV11-3 combines with J gene TRBJ1-2, with 7 bases that match TRBD1. Trimming took 0 bases from V and 4 from J; bases not matched to a gene: 14. CDR3 size: 18 residues. Germline lookup yields CDR1 SGHNT and CDR2 YENEEA. CDR3 sequence: CASSLDQPGQPGVYGYTF. CDR3 nucleotides: TGTGCCAGCAGCTTAGATCAACCGGGACAGCCCGGGGTCTATGGCTACACCTTC.

This chain joins TRBV10-3 and TRBJ2-7, with a tentative D call TRBD1 (6 bases). Germline values: CDR1 ENHRY, CDR2 SYGVKD. Trimming took off 6 bases at V and 3 bases at J, with 12 bases between the two ends. This CDR3 has 13 amino acids. CDR3 in amino acids: CAISRQVIYEQYF. CDR3 sequence (DNA): TGTGCCATCAGCAGACAGGTGATCTACGAGCAGTACTTC.

The chain joins TRBV28 to TRBJ1-2, with D possibly TRBD1 on 5 matching bases. Trimming shortened V by 6 bases and J by 7 bases, and 18 bases separated the two germline ends. The CDR3 sequence is 14 residues long. Germline V CDR1 and CDR2: MDHEN, SYDVKM. The CDR3 loop reads CASSTGGGPGGYTF. The CDR3 nucleotides are TGTGCCAGCAGCACCGGCGGGGGTCCAGGTGGCTACACCTTC.

The V gene is TRBV6-1, the J gene TRBJ2-3; 13 bases are shared with TRBD2. V lost 4 bases and J lost 6; bases outside the gene matches: 4. The CDR3 has 15 amino acids. Germline V CDR1 and CDR2: MNHNS, SASEGT. The CDR3 reads CASSGTSGGSDTQYF. The CDR3 coding sequence is TGTGCCAGCAGTGGGACTAGCGGGGGATCGGATACGCAGTATTTT.

The chain joins TRBV9 to TRBJ1-3; the D gene is possibly TRBD1 (6 bases). V was trimmed by 4 bases and J by 0 bases, leaving 11 bases between them. In germline, CDR1 is SGDLS, CDR2 YYNGEE. CDR3 length: 15 residues. DNA for the CDR3: TGTGCCAGCAGCCAGGACAGCCTCTCTGGAAACACCATATATTTT. Its translation: CASSQDSLSGNTIYF.

V gene TRBV4-1 combines with J gene TRBJ2-1; 11 nucleotides line up with TRBD2. The CDR3 sequence is 18 residues long. After removal of 1 base from V and 9 bases from J, the junction contained 14 bases not matched to a gene. Germline V lookup: CDR1 MGHRA, CDR2 YSYEKL. In DNA, the CDR3 is TGCGCCAGCAGCCAAGCCACAGGGACTAGCGGTTCTAGGGGTGAGCAGTTCTTC. Translation: CASSQATGTSGSRGEQFF.

The chain joins TRBV28 to TRBJ1-2, with TRBD1 matching over 10 bases. With 6 bases clipped from V and 6 bases from J, the junction kept 7 bases outside the gene matches. The germline V gene encodes CDR1 MDHEN and CDR2 SYDVKM. This CDR3 region has 14 residues. The CDR3 DNA reads TGTGCCAGCAGCTTTCCGGGACAGGGGCATGGCTACACCTTC. Residues: CASSFPGQGHGYTF.

This clone was recorded once. V is TRBV28 and J is TRBJ1-1; D not resolved. CDR1 is MDHEN, CDR2 SYDVKM, per germline. The CDR3 has 12 amino acids. Trimming shortened V by 1 base and J by 6 bases, and 6 bases separated the two germline ends. This chain's CDR3 is CASSLLRAEAFF. CDR3 nucleotides: TGTGCCAGCAGTTTATTGCGGGCTGAAGCTTTCTTT. The complete variable domain, with remaining parts taken from reference TRBV28 and TRBJ1-1, reads DVKVTQSSRYLVKRTGEKVFLECVQDMDHENMFWYRQDPGLGLRLIYFSYDVKMKEKGDIPEGYSVSREKKERFSLILESASTNQTSMYLCASSLLRAEAFFGQGTRLTVV.

This chain uses TRBV5-4 with TRBJ2-1; 7 bases line up with TRBD2. Germline trimming cut 4 bases from V and 6 bases from J; bases unmatched to any gene: 13. CDR1 SGHNT and CDR2 YYREEE come from the germline V gene (reference sequence). The CDR3 length is 16 residues. CDR3: CASSQSWTSSSNEQFF. CDR3 bases: TGTGCCAGCAGCCAGTCCTGGACTAGTTCCAGCAATGAGCAGTTCTTC.

This chain connects TRBV28 to TRBJ1-2, with D possibly matching TRBD1 (6 bases). The CDR3 extends over 13 amino acids. The germline V gene has CDR1 MDHEN and CDR2 SYDVKM. V shed 3 bases and J shed 4 bases, with 9 bases lying between them. This CDR3 is CASSLGHFYGYTF. CDR3 sequence (DNA): TGTGCCAGCAGTTTGGGACACTTCTATGGCTACACCTTC.

This clone was seen a single time. This chain joins TRBV5-4 and TRBJ2-5, with 8 bases aligning to TRBD1. Germline CDR1 reads SGHNT; CDR2 reads YYREEE (reference sequence). The CDR3 extends over 15 amino acids. The V gene end was trimmed by 4 bases and the J gene end by 2 bases; junction bases not matched to a gene: 7. This CDR3 reads CASSLLGQAQETQYF. Here the CDR3 DNA reads TGTGCCAGCAGCCTGCTGGGACAGGCTCAAGAGACCCAGTACTTC. The variable domain in full, with the rest retrieved from reference TRBV5-4 and TRBJ2-5, is ETGVTQSPTHLIKTRGQQVTLRCSSQSGHNTVSWYQQALGQGPQFIFQYYREEENGRGNFPPRFSGLQFPNYSSELNVNALELDDSALYLCASSLLGQAQETQYFGPGTRLLVL.

J is TRBJ2-3 and V is TRBV6-1; TRBD2 agrees at 8 bases. V dropped 9 bases and J dropped 6; count of bases not matched to a gene: 14. The CDR3 has 15 amino acids. Germline V lookup: CDR1 MNHNS, CDR2 SASEGT. The CDR3 is CASWNRAGGDDTQYF. In DNA, the CDR3 is TGTGCCAGTTGGAATCGGGCGGGGGGTGACGATACGCAGTATTTT.

The V call is TRBV9, the J call TRBJ2-3, with 8 bases aligning to TRBD2. The ends lost 0 bases at V and 0 bases at J; junction bases unmatched: 0. The CDR3 spans 15 residues. From germline, CDR1 is SGDLS and CDR2 YYNGEE. For the CDR3, the DNA is TGTGCCAGCAGCGTAGGCGGGAGGAGCACAGATACGCAGTATTTT. It specifies CASSVGGRSTDTQYF.